This TCR beta chain was found in a study of cytomegalovirus exposure and HLA in healthy donors. Germline CDR1 and CDR2: MGHRA and YSYEKL. The CDR3 has 12 residues. 60 Vbeta and 13 Jbeta primers were used in PCR. Produced via immunoSEQ multiplex PCR; TCRdb's table is partial and in-frame only. The table shows 90,000 to 120,000 clones, with 70% occurring only once. Of note for this clone: The antigen remains unidentified. The junction does not match germline at one end; this may be a read error.

Study-level findings and limits: When analyzed later, a missense DCLRE1C variant was found to be linked to TCR beta V- and J-gene trimming. Roughly even sequencing depth across donors was the assumption behind the presence/absence analyses. Reportedly, TCR beta sequences accurately predicted HLA-A and HLA-B alleles in most subjects.

Though probably carrying unrecorded immune exposures, donors were nominally healthy at sampling. Sequencing input: PBMCs. This TCR was recovered from a man aged 35 to 55 in good health and CMV-seropositive. The V call is TRBV4-1, the J call TRBJ2-5; 8 nucleotides match TRBD1. The DNA for the CDR3 is TGCGCCAGCAGCCATACACCGGGACAGGCGAACTTC. Its translation: CASSHTPGQANF.